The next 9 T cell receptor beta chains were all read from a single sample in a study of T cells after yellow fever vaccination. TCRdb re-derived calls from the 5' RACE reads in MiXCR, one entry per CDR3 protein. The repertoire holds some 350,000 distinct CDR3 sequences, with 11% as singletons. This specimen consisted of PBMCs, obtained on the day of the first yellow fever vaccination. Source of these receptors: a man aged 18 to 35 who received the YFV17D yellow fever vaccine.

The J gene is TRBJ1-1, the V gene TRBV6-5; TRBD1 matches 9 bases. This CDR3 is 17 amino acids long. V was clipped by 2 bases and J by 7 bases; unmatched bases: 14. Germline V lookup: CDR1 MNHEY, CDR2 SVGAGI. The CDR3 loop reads CASSYTTGGNSHGEAFF. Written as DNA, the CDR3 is TGTGCCAGCAGTTACACTACAGGGGGCAATTCTCATGGTGAAGCTTTCTTT.

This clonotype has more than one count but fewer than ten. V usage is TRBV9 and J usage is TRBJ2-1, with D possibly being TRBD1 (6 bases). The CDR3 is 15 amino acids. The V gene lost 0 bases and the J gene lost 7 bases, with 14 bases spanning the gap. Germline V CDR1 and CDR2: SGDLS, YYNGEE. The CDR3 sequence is CASSVVGASGNEQFF. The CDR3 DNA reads TGTGCCAGCAGCGTAGTGGGGGCGTCTGGGAATGAGCAGTTCTTC.

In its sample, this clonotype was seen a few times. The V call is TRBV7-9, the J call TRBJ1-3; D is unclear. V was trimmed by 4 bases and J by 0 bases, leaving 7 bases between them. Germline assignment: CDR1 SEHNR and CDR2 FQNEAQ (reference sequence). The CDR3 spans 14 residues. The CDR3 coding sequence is TGTGCCAGCAGCTCAAACCTCTCTGGAAACACCATATATTTT. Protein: CASSSNLSGNTIYF.

The CDR3 DNA follows: TGTGCCAGCAGCCTCTGGCCCTATGGCTACACCTTC. Its translation is CASSLWPYGYTF. This chain links TRBV7-2 with TRBJ1-2; no firm D call. Looked up from germline, CDR1 is SGHTA and CDR2 is FQGNSA. The CDR3 runs to 12 residues. Trimming shortened V by 5 bases and J by 4 bases, and 8 bases separated the two germline ends.

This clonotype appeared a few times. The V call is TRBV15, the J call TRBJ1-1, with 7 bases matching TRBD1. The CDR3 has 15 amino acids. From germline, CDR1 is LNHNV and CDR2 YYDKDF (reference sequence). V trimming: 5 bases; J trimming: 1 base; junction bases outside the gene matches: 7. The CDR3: CATSGADRQNTEAFF. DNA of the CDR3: TGTGCCACCAGCGGAGCGGACAGGCAGAACACTGAAGCTTTCTTT.

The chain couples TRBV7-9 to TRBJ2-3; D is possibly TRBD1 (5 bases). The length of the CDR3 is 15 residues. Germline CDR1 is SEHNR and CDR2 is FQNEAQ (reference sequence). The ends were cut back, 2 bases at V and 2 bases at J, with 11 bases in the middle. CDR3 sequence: CASSLTTGATDTQYF. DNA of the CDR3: TGTGCCAGCAGCTTAACCACAGGAGCCACAGATACGCAGTATTTT.

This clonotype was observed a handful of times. The CDR3 region has the DNA TGTGCCAGCAGCCAAAGCGGCAGTTATACGCAGTATTTT. Translating gives CASSQSGSYTQYF. The chain has TRBV7-7 and TRBJ2-3; possible D gene TRBD2, 5 bases. Trimming cost V 5 bases and J 7 bases, with 13 bases left between them. The CDR3 covers 13 residues. The germline V gene has CDR1 SSHAT and CDR2 FNYEAQ (reference sequence). Using reference TRBV7-7 and TRBJ2-3 for the parts outside the CDR3, the full variable domain is GAGVSQSPRYKVTKRGQDVTLRCDPISSHATLYWYQQALGQGPEFLTYFNYEAQPDKSGLPSDRFSAERPEGSISTLTIQRTEQRDSAMYRCASSQSGSYTQYFGPGTRLTVL.

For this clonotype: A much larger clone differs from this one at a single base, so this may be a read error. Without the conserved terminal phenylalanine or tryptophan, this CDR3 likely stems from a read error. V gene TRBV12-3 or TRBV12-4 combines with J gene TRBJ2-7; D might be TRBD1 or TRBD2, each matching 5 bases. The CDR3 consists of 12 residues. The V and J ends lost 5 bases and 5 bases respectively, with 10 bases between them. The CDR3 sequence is CASSTLGDEQYL. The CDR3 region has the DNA TGTGCCAGCAGTACCCTGGGGGACGAGCAGTACCTC.

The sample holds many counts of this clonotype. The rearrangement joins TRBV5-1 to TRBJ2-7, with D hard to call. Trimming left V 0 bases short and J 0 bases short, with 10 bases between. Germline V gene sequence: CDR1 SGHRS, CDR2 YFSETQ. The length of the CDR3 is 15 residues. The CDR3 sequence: CASSLAWLDSYEQYF. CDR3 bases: TGCGCCAGCAGCTTGGCCTGGCTGGACTCCTACGAGCAGTACTTC.